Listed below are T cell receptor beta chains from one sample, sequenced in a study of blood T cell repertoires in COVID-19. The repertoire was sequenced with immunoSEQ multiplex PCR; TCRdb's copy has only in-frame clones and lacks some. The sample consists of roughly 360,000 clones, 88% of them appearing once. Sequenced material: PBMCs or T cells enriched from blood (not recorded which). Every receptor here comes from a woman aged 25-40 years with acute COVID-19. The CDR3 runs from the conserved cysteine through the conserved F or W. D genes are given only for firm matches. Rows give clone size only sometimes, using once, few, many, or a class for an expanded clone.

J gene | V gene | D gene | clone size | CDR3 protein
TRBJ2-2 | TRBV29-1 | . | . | CSVEARGTGELFF
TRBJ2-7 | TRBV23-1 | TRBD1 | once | CASSQSGTGETYEQYF
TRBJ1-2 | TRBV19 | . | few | CASSRGGDNYGYTF
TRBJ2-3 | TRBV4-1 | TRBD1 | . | CASSQTGGGKADTQYF
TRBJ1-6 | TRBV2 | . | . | CASRRDGASPLHF
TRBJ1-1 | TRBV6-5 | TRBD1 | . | CASSLDRGRTEAFF
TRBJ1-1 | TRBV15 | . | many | CATSRVMHGQHNTEAFF
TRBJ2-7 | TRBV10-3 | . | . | CAISDGSNSGYYEQYF
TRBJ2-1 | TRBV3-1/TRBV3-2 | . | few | CASSPYGGGNEQFF
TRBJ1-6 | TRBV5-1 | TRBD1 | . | CASSGGQGLPLHF
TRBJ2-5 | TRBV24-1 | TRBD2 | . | CATSDGSGGETQYF
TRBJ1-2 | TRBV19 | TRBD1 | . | CASSIGAGGNGYTF
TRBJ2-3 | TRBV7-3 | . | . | CASSLMGRGTTDTQYF
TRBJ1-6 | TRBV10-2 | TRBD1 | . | CASSEDRGRSPLHF